This T cell receptor (beta chain) was captured in a study of Ad26.COV2.S vaccination and SARS-CoV-2 variants. Sequencing used immunoSEQ multiplex PCR; TCRdb keeps in-frame clones, though not all of them. This repertoire shows fewer than 900,000 clones, around 92% found once; its top ten account for about 1.5%. Treatment denoted: roughly 18 received Ad26.COV2.S at low or high dose, single or two shots; about 5 received placebo; per-sample allocation not given. On day 63 after the first injection, vaccine and placebo recipients gave samples. This clone was seen a few times. CDR1 is ENHRY and CDR2 is SYGVKD in the germline V gene. The CDR3 loop spans 14 amino acids. The V gene lost 7 bases and the J gene lost 0 bases, with 12 bases spanning the gap.

This chain links TRBV10-3 with TRBJ1-1; D is unresolved. The starting material was peripheral blood, obtained in a trial of Ad26.COV2.S vaccine versus placebo. The clonotype comes from a person between 18 and 65 years old who received the Ad26.COV2.S COVID-19 vaccine or a placebo. CDR3 sequence reads: CAITEGRMNTEAFF. The CDR3, as DNA: TGTGCCATCACCGAAGGGAGGATGAACACTGAAGCTTTCTTT.